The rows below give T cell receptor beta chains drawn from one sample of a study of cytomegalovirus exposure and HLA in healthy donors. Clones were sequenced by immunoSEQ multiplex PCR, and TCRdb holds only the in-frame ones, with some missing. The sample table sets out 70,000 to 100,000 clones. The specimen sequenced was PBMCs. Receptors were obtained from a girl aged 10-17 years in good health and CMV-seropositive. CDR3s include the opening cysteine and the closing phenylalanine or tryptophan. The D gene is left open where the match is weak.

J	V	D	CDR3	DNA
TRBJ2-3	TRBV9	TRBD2	CASSVEGLAGVPETDTQYF	TGTGCCAGCAGCGTAGAAGGGCTAGCGGGGGTTCCTGAGACAGATACGCAGTATTTT
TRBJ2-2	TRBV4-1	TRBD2	CASSQEGTSNTGELFF	TGCGCCAGCAGCCAAGAAGGGACTAGCAACACCGGGGAGCTGTTTTTT
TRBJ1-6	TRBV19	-	CASSTARTGNSPLHF	TGTGCCAGTAGTACCGCCAGGACTGGTAATTCACCCCTCCACTTT
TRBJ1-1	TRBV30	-	CAWTLDRVTEAFF	TGTGCCTGGACCCTAGACCGAGTCACTGAAGCTTTCTTT
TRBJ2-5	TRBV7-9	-	CASLVGQGETQYF	TGTGCCAGCCTCGTAGGCCAGGGCGAGACCCAGTACTTC
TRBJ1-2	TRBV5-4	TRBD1	CASSLEVRGQGGYTF	TGTGCCAGCAGCTTGGAAGTCAGGGGGCAGGGGGGCTACACCTTC
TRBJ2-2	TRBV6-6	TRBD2	CASSYNSGTGELFF	TGTGCCAGCAGTTACAATAGCGGGACCGGGGAGCTGTTTTTT
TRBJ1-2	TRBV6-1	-	CASSVGGYTF	TGTGCCAGCTCGGTCGGGGGCTACACCTTC
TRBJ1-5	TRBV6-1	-	CASRYGAGEQPQHF	TGTGCCAGCAGATATGGGGCGGGGGAACAGCCCCAGCATTTT
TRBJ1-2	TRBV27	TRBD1	CASSLGQGIGYTF	TGTGCCAGCAGTCTGGGACAGGGGATCGGCTACACCTTC
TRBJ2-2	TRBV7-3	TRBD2	CASSPQLGGAGELFF	TGTGCCAGCAGCCCGCAGCTGGGAGGGGCCGGGGAGCTGTTTTTT
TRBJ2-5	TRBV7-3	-	CASSLDTNQETQYF	TGTGCCAGCAGCTTGGACACGAACCAAGAGACCCAGTACTTC
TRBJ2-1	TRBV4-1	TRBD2	CASTPGLAGYNEQFF	TGCGCCAGCACCCCGGGACTAGCGGGCTACAATGAGCAGTTCTTC
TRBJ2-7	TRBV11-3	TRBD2	CASSRSGGWGEQYF	TGTGCCAGCAGCCGAAGCGGGGGATGGGGCGAGCAGTACTTC
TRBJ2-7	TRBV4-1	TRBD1	CASSQLQGDLSYEQYF	TGCGCCAGCAGCCAACTACAGGGGGATCTTTCCTACGAGCAGTACTTC
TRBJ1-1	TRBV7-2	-	CASSPPRVFF	TGTGCCAGCAGCCCCCCACGGGTTTTCTTT
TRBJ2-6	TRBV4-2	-	CASSQVDGAGANVLTF	TGTGCCAGCAGCCAAGTCGATGGAGCTGGGGCCAACGTCCTGACTTTC
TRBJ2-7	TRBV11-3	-	CASSLSSTEGEQYF	TGTGCCAGCAGCTTATCTTCGACTGAGGGCGAGCAGTACTTC
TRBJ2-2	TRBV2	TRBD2	CASTRLAGGPGELFF	TGTGCCAGCACGAGACTAGCGGGGGGCCCCGGGGAGCTGTTTTTT
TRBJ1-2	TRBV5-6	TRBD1	CASSETGRRGGTF	TGTGCCAGCAGCGAGACAGGGAGAAGAGGAGGCACCTTC
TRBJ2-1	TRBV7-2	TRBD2	CASSSTSGAPLGQFF	TGTGCCAGCAGCTCGACTAGCGGGGCCCCTCTTGGGCAGTTCTTC
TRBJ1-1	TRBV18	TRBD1	CASSPTGTTEAFF	TGTGCCAGCTCACCGACAGGGACCACTGAAGCTTTCTTT
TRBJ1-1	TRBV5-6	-	CASSLVGRLQANTEAFF	TGTGCCAGCAGCTTGGTGGGTCGGTTACAGGCGAACACTGAAGCTTTCTTT
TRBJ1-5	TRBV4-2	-	CASSQVEGQPQHF	TGTGCCAGCAGCCAAGTTGAGGGCCAGCCCCAGCATTTT
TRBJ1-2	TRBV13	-	CASSLGQGGGYGYTF	TGTGCCAGCAGCTTAGGCCAGGGAGGAGGCTATGGCTACACCTTC
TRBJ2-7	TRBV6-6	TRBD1	CASSSDRGYEQYF	TGTGCCAGCAGCTCGGACAGGGGATACGAGCAGTACTTC
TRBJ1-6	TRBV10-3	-	CAISDRNSPLHF	TGTGCCATCAGTGACAGAAATTCACCCCTCCACTTT
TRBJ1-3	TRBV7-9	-	CASSRQDISGNTIYF	TGTGCCAGCAGCAGGCAGGACATCTCTGGAAACACCATATATTTT
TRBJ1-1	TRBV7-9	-	CASSWSNPNTEDFF	TGTGCCAGCAGCTGGAGTAATCCGAACACTGAAGATTTCTTT
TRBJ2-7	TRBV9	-	CASSEGQSLYEQYF	TGTGCCAGCAGCGAAGGACAGTCGTTGTACGAGCAGTACTTC
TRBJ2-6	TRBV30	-	CAWSALQNLGANVLTF	TGTGCCTGGAGTGCCTTACAGAACCTCGGGGCCAACGTCCTGACTTTC
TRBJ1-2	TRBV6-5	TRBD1	CASSSRTGSGYTF	TGTGCCAGCAGTTCTCGGACAGGGAGCGGCTACACCTTC
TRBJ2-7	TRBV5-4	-	CASSLGEALTYEQYF	TGTGCCAGCAGCTTAGGGGAGGCCTTGACCTACGAGCAGTACTTC
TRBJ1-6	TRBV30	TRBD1	CAWRTGLGESSPLHF	TGTGCCTGGAGGACAGGGCTAGGGGAATCTTCACCCCTACACTTT
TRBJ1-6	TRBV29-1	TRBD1	CSAASGTVNSPLHF	TGCAGCGCCGCCTCCGGGACAGTAAACTCACCCCTCCACTTT
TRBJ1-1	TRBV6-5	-	CASSYSGGNPEAFF	TGTGCCAGCAGTTACTCGGGGGGGAATCCTGAAGCTTTCTTT
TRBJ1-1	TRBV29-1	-	CSPDKNTEAFF	TGCAGCCCCGACAAGAACACTGAAGCTTTCTTT
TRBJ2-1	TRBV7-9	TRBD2	CASRWGTGGGAQGNEQFF	TGTGCCAGCAGGTGGGGAACTGGCGGGGGGGCCCAGGGTAATGAGCAGTTCTTC
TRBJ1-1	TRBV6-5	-	CASSYAGGRTEDFF	TGTGCCAGCAGTTACGCGGGGGGACGGACTGAAGATTTCTTT
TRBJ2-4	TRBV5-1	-	CASSAGTHGNIQYF	TGCGCCAGCAGCGCCGGGACTCATGGAAACATTCAGTACTTC
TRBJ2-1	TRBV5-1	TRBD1	CASSLDSTGGRWNEQFF	TGCGCCAGCAGCTTGGACTCCACAGGGGGAAGGTGGAATGAGCAGTTCTTC
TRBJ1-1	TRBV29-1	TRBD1	CSVRGTGIFGTEAFF	TGCAGCGTGAGGGGGACAGGGATTTTCGGGACTGAAGCTTTCTTT
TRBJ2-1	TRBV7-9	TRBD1	CASSHRTGDREYNEQFF	TGTGCCAGCAGCCATCGGACAGGGGATAGGGAGTACAATGAGCAGTTCTTC
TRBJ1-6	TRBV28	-	CASVPRVYNSPLHF	TGTGCCAGCGTCCCCAGGGTCTATAATTCACCCCTCCACTTT
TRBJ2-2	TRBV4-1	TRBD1	CASSQMGTGLVGELFF	TGCGCCAGCAGCCAAATGGGGACAGGGTTAGTAGGGGAGCTGTTTTTT
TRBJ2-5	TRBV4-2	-	CASSQETGKETQYF	TGTGCCAGCAGCCAAGAAACGGGAAAAGAGACCCAGTACTTC
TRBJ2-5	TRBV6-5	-	CASSSYQTEEETQYF	TGTGCCAGCAGTTCCTATCAAACAGAAGAAGAGACCCAGTACTTC
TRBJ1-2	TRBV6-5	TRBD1	CASSYGTGAHGYTF	TGTGCCAGCAGTTACGGAACAGGGGCTCATGGCTACACCTTC